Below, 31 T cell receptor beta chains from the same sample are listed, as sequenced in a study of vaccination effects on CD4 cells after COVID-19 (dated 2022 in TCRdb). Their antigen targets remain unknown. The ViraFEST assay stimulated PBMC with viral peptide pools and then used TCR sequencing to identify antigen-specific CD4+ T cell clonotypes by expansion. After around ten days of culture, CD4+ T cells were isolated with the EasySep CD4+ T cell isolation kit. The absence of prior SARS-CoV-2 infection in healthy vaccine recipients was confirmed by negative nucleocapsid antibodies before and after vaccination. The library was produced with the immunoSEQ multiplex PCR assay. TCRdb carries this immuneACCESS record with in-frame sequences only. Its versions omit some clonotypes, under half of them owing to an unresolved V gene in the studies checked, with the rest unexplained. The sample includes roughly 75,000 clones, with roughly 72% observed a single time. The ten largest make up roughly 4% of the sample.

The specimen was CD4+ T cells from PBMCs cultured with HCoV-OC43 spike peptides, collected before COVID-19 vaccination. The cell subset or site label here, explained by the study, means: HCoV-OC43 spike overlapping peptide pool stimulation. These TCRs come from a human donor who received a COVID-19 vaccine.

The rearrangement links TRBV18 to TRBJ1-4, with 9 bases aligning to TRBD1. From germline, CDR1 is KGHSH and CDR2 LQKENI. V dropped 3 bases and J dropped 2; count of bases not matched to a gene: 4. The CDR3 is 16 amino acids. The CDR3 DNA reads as TGTGCCAGCTCACCGTATACAGGGGGCACTAATGAAAAACTGTTTTTT. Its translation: CASSPYTGGTNEKLFF.

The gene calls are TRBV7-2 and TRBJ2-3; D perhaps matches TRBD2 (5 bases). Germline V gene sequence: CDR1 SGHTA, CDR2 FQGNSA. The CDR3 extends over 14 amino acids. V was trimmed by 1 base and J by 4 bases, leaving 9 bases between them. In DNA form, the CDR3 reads TGTGCCAGCAGCTTAGTTAGCGAGGCAGATACGCAGTATTTT. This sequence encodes CASSLVSEADTQYF.

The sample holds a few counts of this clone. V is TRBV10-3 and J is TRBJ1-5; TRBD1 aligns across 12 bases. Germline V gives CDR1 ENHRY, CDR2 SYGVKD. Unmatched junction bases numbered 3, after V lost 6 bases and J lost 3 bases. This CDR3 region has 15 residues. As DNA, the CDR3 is TGTGCCATCAGGGGGGACAGGGGGCTCAATCAGCCCCAGCATTTT. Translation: CAIRGDRGLNQPQHF.

The DNA of the CDR3 is TGTGCCAGCAGCTTCCCGCGAGCGGGGGTCTACGAGCAGTACGTC. Amino acid sequence: CASSFPRAGVYEQYV. The chain has TRBV6-2 or TRBV6-3 and TRBJ2-7, with 8 bases that match TRBD2. Germline-derived CDR1 and CDR2 are MNHEY and SVGEGT. CDR3 size: 15 residues. The V and J ends lost 6 bases and 3 bases, in that order; junction bases with no gene match: 10.

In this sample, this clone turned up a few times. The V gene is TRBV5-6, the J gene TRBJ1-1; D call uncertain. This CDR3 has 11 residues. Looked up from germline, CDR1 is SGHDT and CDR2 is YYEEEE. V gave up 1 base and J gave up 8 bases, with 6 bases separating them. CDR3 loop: CASSLFQEAFF. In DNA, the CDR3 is TGTGCCAGCAGCTTGTTCCAAGAAGCTTTCTTT.

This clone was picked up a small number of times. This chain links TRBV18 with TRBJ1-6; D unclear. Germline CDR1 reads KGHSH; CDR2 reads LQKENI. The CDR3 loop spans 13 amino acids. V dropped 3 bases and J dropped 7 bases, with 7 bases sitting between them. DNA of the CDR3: TGTGCCAGCTCACCGGCCAAGAATTCACCCCTCCACTTT. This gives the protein CASSPAKNSPLHF.

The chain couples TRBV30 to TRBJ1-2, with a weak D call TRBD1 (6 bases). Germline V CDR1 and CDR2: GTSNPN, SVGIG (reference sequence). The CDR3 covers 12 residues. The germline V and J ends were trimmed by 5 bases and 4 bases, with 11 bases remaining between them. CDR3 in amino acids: CAWLTGAYGYTF. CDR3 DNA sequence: TGTGCCTGGCTGACAGGCGCCTATGGCTACACCTTC.

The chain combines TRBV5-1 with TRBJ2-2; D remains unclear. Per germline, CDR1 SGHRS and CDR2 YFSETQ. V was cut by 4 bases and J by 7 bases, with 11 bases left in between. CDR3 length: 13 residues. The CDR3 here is CASSIATGGELFF. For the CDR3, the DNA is TGCGCCAGCAGCATTGCCACGGGCGGGGAGCTGTTTTTT.

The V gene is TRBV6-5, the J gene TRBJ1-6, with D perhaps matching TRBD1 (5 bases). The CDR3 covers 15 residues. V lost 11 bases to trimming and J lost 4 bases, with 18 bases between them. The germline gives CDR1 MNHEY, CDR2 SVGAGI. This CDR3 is CAERGGGSYNSPLHF. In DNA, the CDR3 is TGTGCCGAGCGGGGGGGAGGTAGTTATAATTCACCCCTCCACTTT.

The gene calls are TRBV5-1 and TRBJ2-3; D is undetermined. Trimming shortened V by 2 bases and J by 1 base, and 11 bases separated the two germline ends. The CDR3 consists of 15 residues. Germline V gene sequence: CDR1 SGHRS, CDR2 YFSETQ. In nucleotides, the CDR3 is TGCGCCAGCAGCTTTGCCGGGCCCGGCACAGATACGCAGTATTTT. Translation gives CASSFAGPGTDTQYF.

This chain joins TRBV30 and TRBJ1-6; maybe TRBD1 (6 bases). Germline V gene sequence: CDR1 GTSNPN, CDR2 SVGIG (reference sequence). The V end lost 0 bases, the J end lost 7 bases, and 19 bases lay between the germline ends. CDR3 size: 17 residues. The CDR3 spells CAWSVQQGRRVNSPLHF. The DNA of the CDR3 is TGTGCCTGGAGTGTACAACAGGGAAGGAGGGTGAATTCACCCCTCCACTTT.

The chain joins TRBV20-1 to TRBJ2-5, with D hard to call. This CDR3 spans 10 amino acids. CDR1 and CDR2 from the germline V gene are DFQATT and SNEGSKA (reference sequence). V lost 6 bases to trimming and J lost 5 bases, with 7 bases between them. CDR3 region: CSAGGETQYF. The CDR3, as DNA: TGCAGTGCCGGTGGGGAGACCCAGTACTTC.

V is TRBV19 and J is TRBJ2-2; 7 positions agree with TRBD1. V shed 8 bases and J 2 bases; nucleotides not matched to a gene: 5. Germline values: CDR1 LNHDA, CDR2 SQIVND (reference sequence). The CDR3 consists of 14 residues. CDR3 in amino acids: CASRRQGNTGELFF. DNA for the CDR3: TGTGCCAGTCGGAGACAGGGAAACACCGGGGAGCTGTTTTTT.

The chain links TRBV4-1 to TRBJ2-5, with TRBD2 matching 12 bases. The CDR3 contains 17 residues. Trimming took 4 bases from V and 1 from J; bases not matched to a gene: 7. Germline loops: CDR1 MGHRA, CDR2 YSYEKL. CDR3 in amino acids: CASSPRLAGDLQETQYF. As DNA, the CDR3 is TGCGCCAGCAGCCCTAGACTAGCGGGGGACCTCCAAGAGACCCAGTACTTC.

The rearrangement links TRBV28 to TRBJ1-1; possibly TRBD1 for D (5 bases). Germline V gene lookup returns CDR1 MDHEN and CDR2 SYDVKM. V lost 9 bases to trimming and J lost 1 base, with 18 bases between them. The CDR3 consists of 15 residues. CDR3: CASLVGGFGNTEAFF. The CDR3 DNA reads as TGTGCCAGTCTAGTCGGGGGATTTGGGAACACTGAAGCTTTCTTT.

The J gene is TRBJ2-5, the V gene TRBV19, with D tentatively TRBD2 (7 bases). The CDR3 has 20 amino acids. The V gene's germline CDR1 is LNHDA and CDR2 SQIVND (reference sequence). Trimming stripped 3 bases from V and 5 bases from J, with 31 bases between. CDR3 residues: CASSIRNIAGVTGRVETQYF. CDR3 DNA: TGTGCCAGTAGTATTCGAAACATCGCAGGGGTTACGGGGAGGGTCGAGACCCAGTACTTC.

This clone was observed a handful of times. CDR3 nucleotides: TGTGCCTGGAGTGGGAGCCTTGGCTACACCTTC. Encoded protein: CAWSGSLGYTF. The chain links TRBV30 to TRBJ1-2; D is undetermined. Germline assignment: CDR1 GTSNPN and CDR2 SVGIG (reference sequence). V lost 1 base to trimming and J lost 7 bases, with 7 bases between them. The CDR3 consists of 11 residues. The entire variable domain, with the rest obtained from reference TRBV30 and TRBJ1-2, is as follows: SQTIHQWPATLVQPVGSPLSLECTVEGTSNPNLYWYRQAAGRGLQLLFYSVGIGQISSEVPQNLSASRPQDRQFILSSKKLLLSDSGFYLCAWSGSLGYTFGSGTRLTVV.

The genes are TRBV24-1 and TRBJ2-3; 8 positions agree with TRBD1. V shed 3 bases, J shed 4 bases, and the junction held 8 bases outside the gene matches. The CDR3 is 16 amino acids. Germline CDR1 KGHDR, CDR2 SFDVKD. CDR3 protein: CATSDGWEQGADTQYF. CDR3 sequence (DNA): TGTGCCACCAGTGATGGCTGGGAACAGGGGGCAGATACGCAGTATTTT.

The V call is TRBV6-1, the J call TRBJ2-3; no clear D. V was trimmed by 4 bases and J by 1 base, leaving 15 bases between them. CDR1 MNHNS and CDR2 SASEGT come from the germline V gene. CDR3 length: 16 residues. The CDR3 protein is CASSVIGISGTDTQYF. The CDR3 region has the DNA TGTGCCAGCAGTGTTATAGGGATCTCTGGCACAGATACGCAGTATTTT.

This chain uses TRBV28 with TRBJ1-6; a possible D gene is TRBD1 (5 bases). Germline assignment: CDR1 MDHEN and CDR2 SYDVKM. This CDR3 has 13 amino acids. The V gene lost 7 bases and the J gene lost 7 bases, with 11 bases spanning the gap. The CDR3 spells CASMGRLNSPLHF. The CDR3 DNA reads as TGTGCCAGCATGGGACGGTTAAATTCACCCCTCCACTTT. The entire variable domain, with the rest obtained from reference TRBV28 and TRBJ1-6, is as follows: DVKVTQSSRYLVKRTGEKVFLECVQDMDHENMFWYRQDPGLGLRLIYFSYDVKMKEKGDIPEGYSVSREKKERFSLILESASTNQTSMYLCASMGRLNSPLHFGNGTRLTVT.

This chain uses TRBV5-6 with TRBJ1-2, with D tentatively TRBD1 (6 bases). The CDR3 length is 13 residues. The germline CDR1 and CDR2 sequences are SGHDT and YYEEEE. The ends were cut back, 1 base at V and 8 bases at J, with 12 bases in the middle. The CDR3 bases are TGTGCCAGCAGCTTGCCGGGGGCGGGAGGCTACACCTTC. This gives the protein CASSLPGAGGYTF.

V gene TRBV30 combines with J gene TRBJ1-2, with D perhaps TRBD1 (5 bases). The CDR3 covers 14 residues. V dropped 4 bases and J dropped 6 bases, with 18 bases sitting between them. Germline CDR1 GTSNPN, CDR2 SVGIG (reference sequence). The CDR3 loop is CAWIAGPSEDGYTF. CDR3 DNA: TGTGCCTGGATAGCAGGGCCATCAGAGGATGGCTACACCTTC. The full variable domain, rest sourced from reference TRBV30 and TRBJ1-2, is SQTIHQWPATLVQPVGSPLSLECTVEGTSNPNLYWYRQAAGRGLQLLFYSVGIGQISSEVPQNLSASRPQDRQFILSSKKLLLSDSGFYLCAWIAGPSEDGYTFGSGTRLTVV.

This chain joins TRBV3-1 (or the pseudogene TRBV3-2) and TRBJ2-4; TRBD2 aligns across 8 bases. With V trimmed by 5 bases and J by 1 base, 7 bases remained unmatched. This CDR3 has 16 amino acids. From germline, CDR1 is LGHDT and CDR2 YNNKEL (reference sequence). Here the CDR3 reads CASSTPGGLAKNIQYF. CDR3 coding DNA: TGTGCCAGCAGCACCCCGGGAGGGCTGGCCAAAAACATTCAGTACTTC.

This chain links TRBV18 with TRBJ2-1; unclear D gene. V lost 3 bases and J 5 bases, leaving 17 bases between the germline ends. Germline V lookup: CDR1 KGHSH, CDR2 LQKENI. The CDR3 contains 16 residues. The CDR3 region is CASSPPVRRWDNEQFF. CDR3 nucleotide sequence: TGTGCCAGCTCACCTCCGGTTAGGCGCTGGGACAATGAGCAGTTCTTC. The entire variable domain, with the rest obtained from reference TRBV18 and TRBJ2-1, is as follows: NAGVMQNPRHLVRRRGQEARLRCSPMKGHSHVYWYRQLPEEGLKFMVYLQKENIIDESGMPKERFSAEFPKEGPSILRIQQVVRGDSAAYFCASSPPVRRWDNEQFFGPGTRLTVL.

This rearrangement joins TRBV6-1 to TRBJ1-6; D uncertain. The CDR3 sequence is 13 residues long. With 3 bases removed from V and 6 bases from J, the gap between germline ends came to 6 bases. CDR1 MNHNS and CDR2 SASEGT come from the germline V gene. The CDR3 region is CASSDSSNSPLHF. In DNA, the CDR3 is TGTGCCAGCAGTGACAGTTCTAATTCACCCCTCCACTTT.

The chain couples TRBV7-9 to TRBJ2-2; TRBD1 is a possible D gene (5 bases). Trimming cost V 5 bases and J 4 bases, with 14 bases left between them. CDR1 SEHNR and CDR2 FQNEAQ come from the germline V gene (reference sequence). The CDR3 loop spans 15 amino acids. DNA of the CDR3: TGTGCCAGCAGCCCCTCTACTGACAGCACCGGGGAGCTGTTTTTT. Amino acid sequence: CASSPSTDSTGELFF.

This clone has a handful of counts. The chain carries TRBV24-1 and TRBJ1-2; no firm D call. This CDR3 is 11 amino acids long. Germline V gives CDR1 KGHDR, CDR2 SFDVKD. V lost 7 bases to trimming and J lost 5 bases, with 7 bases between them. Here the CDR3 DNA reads TGTGCCACCAGCGGCGGTTATGGCTACACCTTC. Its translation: CATSGGYGYTF.

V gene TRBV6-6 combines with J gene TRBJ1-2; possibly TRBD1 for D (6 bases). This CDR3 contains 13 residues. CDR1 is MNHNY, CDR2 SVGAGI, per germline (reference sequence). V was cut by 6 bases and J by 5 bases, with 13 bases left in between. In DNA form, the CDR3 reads TGTGCCAGCAGCCGAACAGGGTTATATGGCTACACCTTC. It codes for CASSRTGLYGYTF.

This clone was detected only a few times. The CDR3 protein is CASSPRASNTEAFF. The CDR3 DNA sequence: TGTGCCAGCAGCCCCCGGGCCTCGAACACTGAAGCTTTCTTT. The J gene is TRBJ1-1, the V gene TRBV7-2; no reliable D call. Trimming pared 5 bases from V and 1 base from J, leaving 11 bases between. CDR3 length equals 14 residues. Germline-derived CDR1 and CDR2 are SGHTA and FQGNSA.

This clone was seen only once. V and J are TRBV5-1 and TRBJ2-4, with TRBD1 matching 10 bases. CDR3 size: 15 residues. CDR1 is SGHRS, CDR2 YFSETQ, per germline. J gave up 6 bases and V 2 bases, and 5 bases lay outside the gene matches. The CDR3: CASSFGQGGGNIQYF. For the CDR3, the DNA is TGCGCCAGCAGCTTCGGACAGGGGGGGGGAAACATTCAGTACTTC.

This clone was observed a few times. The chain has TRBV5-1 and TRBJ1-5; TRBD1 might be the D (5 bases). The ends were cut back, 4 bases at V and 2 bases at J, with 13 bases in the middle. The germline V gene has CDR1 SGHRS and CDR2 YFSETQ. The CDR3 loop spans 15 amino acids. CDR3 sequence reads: CASSLLGLGNQPQHF. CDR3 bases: TGCGCCAGCAGCCTGTTGGGACTCGGCAATCAGCCCCAGCATTTT.